This record looks at one T cell receptor beta chain sequence and its context. Its antigen is not identified. Using immunoSEQ multiplex PCR, the repertoire was profiled, and TCRdb retains in-frame clones only, with some absent. The table shows 800,000 or so clones, with around 96% occurring only once. Positive CCR7 selection of CD45RO-negative cells yielded the naive CD8 cells, and terminally differentiated effector memory CD45RA+ cells were excluded. Donors were healthy HIV-negative adults without recent acute infections or vaccinations. This record belongs to a study of shared clonotypes between healthy human individuals. Study observations and caveats: Compared with memory subsets, naive subsets generally had larger estimated richness. A few donors shared 4.5% to 6.5% of their naive CD4 clonotypes.

The sequenced sample consisted of naive CD8+ T cells sorted from blood. This TCR derives from a man between 25 and 39 years old in good health.

The CDR3 here is CASSTRTGSYEQYF. For the CDR3, the DNA is TGCGCCAGCAGCACCCGGACAGGATCCTACGAGCAGTACTTC. This sequence joins TRBV4-3 and TRBJ2-7, with 7 bases identical to TRBD1. V was pared by 5 bases and J by 1 base, with 5 bases of the junction left unmatched. The CDR3 length is 14 residues. Germline loops: CDR1 LGHNA, CDR2 YSLEER.